The 4 T cell receptor beta chains below all came from one sample that was sequenced in a study of T cell responses to AZD1222 COVID-19 vaccine. Some clones are missing from TCRdb's copy, which holds only in-frame ones; the method was immunoSEQ multiplex PCR. The table shows some 120,000 clones, with roughly nine tenths occurring only once. This sample comprised peripheral blood, obtained on day 0 of AZD1222 vaccination. Source of these receptors: an adult in good health.

The rearrangement joins TRBV6-2 or TRBV6-3 to TRBJ1-5, with D maybe TRBD1 (5 bases). There are 15 residues in the CDR3. V lost 7 bases, J lost 7 bases, and 20 bases lay in between. Germline loops: CDR1 MNHEY, CDR2 SVGEGT. The CDR3 reads CASTPGPEGWQPQHF. CDR3 nucleotides: TGTGCCAGCACCCCGGGGCCAGAAGGATGGCAGCCCCAGCATTTT.

The gene calls are TRBV15 and TRBJ1-1; D is unclear. The V gene's germline CDR1 is LNHNV and CDR2 YYDKDF (reference sequence). V was shortened by 0 bases and J by 0 bases, with 5 bases between the two germline ends. The CDR3 extends over 14 amino acids. The CDR3 protein is CATSRDGLNTEAFF. The CDR3 nucleotides are TGTGCCACCAGCAGAGATGGGCTGAACACTGAAGCTTTCTTT.

This clone was seen a handful of times. The V gene is TRBV5-4, the J gene TRBJ2-7; D is undetermined. CDR3 length: 11 amino acids. Trimming took off 3 bases at V and 3 bases at J, with 4 bases between the two ends. Germline CDR1 reads SGHNT; CDR2 reads YYREEE (reference sequence). The CDR3 nucleotides are TGTGCCAGCAGCTCCTACTACGAGCAGTACTTC. It codes for CASSSYYEQYF.

The genes are TRBV7-8 and TRBJ2-7; the D is unclear. Per the germline V gene, CDR1 is SGHVS and CDR2 is FQNEAQ. V was pared by 2 bases and J by 0 bases, with 8 bases between. The CDR3 totals 14 residues. The CDR3 reads CASSLRSVSYEQYF. The CDR3 region has the DNA TGTGCCAGCAGCTTAAGATCAGTCTCCTACGAGCAGTACTTC.